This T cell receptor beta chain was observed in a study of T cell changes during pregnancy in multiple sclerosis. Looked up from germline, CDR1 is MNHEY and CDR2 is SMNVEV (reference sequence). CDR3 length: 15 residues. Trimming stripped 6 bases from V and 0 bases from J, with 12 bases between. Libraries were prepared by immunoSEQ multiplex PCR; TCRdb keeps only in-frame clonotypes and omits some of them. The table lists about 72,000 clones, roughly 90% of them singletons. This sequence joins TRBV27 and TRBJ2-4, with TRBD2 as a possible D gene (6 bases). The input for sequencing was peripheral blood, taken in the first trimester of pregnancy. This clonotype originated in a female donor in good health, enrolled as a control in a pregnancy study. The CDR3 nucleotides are TGTGCCAGCAGACCGCCGGGGGTAGCCAAAAACATTCAGTACTTC. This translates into CASRPPGVAKNIQYF.